What follows is one T cell receptor (beta chain) and its context. The data stem from a study of T cell changes during pregnancy in multiple sclerosis. Clones were read by immunoSEQ multiplex PCR, and TCRdb kept only the in-frame ones, dropping some. The sample holds 98,000 or so clones, roughly 92% seen once. The ends were cut back, 3 bases at V and 0 bases at J, with 8 bases in the middle. This CDR3 has 14 amino acids. CDR1 is SGDLS and CDR2 is YYNGEE in the germline V gene. The clonotype was recovered from a female donor with multiple sclerosis, enrolled in a pregnancy study. The V and J genes are TRBV9 and TRBJ2-3; a weak D match, TRBD1 (5 bases). The material was peripheral blood, obtained after pregnancy. The CDR3 spells CASSAGHSTDTQYF. Here the CDR3 DNA reads TGTGCCAGCAGCGCCGGACACAGCACAGATACGCAGTATTTT.